Here is one T cell receptor (beta chain) with its context. Profiling relied on immunoSEQ multiplex PCR, and the TCRdb table lists in-frame clones only, not all of them. The sample consists of 300,000 to 400,000 clones, about 87% of them appearing once. Indicated treatment: some 20 received Ad26.COV2.S at low or high dose, single or two shots; about 5 received placebo; per-sample allocation not given. Specimens were obtained on day 63 following the first vaccine or placebo injection. The data were taken from a study of Ad26.COV2.S vaccination and SARS-CoV-2 variants. Overall study: Administration of Ad26.COV2.S was intramuscular, either once or twice 56 days apart.

Trimming removed 6 bases at V and 3 bases at J, with 14 bases between. The CDR3 length is 15 residues. Germline CDR1 SNHLY, CDR2 FYNNEI. The chain uses TRBV2 and TRBJ1-4; D is undetermined. The source material was peripheral blood, sampled in a trial of Ad26.COV2.S vaccine versus placebo. The TCR originated in a person aged 18 to 59 who received the Ad26.COV2.S COVID-19 vaccine or a placebo. The CDR3 spells CASSGAPGSNEKLFF. Written as DNA, the CDR3 is TGTGCCAGCAGCGGCGCTCCCGGATCTAATGAAAAACTGTTTTTT.